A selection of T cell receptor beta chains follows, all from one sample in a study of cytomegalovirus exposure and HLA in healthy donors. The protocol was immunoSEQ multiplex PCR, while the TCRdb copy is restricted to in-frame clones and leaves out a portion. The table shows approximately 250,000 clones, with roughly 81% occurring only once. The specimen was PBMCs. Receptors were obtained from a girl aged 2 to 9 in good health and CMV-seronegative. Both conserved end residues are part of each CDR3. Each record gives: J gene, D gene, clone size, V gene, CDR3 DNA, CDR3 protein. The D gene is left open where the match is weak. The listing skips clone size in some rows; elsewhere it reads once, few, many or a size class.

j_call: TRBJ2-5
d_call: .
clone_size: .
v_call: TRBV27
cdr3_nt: TGTGCCAGCAGCTGGACTTTTCCCCAAGAGACCCAGTACTTC
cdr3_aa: CASSWTFPQETQYF

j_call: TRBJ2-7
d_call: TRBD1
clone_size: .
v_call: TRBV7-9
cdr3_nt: TGTGCCAGCAGCTTAGCAGCAGGGGGCAAGGAGCAGTACTTC
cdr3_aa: CASSLAAGGKEQYF

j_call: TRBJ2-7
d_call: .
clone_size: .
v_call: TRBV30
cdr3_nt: TGTGCCTGGACCGGAGCCTACGAGCAGTACTTC
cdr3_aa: CAWTGAYEQYF

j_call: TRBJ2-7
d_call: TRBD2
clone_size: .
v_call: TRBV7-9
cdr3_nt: TGTGCCAGCAGCCCCGGGACTAGCGGGTTCTCCTACGAGCAGTACTTC
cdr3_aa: CASSPGTSGFSYEQYF

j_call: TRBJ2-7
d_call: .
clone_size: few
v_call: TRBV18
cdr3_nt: TGTGCCAGCTCACCTGTTGCACCTCAACAGGGTTCCTACGAGCAGTACTTC
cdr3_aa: CASSPVAPQQGSYEQYF

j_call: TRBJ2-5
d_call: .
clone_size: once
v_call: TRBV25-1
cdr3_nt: TGTGCCAGCAGTAAACTAGTCGGTGGGGAGACCCAGTACTTC
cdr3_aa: CASSKLVGGETQYF

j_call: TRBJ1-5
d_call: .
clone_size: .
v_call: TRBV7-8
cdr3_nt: TGTGCCAGCAGCACCCGAATTGGGCCCAATCAGCCCCAGCATTTT
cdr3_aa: CASSTRIGPNQPQHF

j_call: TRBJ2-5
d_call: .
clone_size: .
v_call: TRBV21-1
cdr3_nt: TGTGCCAGCAGCAAAGCGCCGTTACCGGGACAGGGGGGAGAGACCCAGTACTTC
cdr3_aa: CASSKAPLPGQGGETQYF

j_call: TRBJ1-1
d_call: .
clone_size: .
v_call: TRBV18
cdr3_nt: TGTGCCAGCTCACCACCGAGGTCTTTGGCTGAAGCTTTCTTT
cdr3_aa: CASSPPRSLAEAFF

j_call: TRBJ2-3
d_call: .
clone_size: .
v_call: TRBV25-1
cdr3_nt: TGTGCCAGCAGTGGGGCCATGTTTGGAGATACGCAGTATTTT
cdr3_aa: CASSGAMFGDTQYF

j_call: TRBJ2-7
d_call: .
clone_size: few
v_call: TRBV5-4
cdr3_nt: TGTGCCAGCAGCTTGGGACAGGACAGTGCCTACGAGCAGTACTTC
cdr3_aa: CASSLGQDSAYEQYF

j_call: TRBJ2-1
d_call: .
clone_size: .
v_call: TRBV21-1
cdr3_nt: TGTGCCAGCAGCACACTTCCGGGACAGGGGAGCAATGAGCAGTTCTTC
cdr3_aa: CASSTLPGQGSNEQFF

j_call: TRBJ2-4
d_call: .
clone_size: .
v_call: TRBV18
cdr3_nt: TGTGCCAGCTCACCACCGGGGCCGGCCAAAAACATTCAGTACTTC
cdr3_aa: CASSPPGPAKNIQYF

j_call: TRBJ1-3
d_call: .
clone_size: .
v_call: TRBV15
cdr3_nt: TGTGCCACCACGTCTGGAAACACCATATATTTT
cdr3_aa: CATTSGNTIYF

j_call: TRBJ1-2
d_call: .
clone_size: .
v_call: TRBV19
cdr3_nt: TGTGCCAGTCGGGGGAACGAGAACTATGGCTACACCTTC
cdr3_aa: CASRGNENYGYTF

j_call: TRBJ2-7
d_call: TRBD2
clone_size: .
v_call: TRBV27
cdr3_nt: TGTGCCAGCAGTTTAGGGCCCCGACTAGCGGGGTCCTACGAGCAGTACTTC
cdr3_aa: CASSLGPRLAGSYEQYF

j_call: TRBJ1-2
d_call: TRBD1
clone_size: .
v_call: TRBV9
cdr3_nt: TGTGCCAGCAGCGTAGCACGGACAGGGGGCTCTCCCGTCAACTATGGCTACACCTTC
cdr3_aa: CASSVARTGGSPVNYGYTF

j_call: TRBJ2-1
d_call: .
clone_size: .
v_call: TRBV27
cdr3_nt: TGTGCCAGCAGTTTATCCACGGGTTACAATGAGCAGTTCTTC
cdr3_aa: CASSLSTGYNEQFF

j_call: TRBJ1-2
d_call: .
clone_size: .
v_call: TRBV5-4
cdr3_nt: TGTGCCAGCAGCTTAGACAGTAACTATGGCTACACCTTC
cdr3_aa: CASSLDSNYGYTF

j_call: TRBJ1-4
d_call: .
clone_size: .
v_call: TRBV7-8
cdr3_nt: TGTGCCAGCAGCTTTTTCACACAGGGCATTAATGAAAAACTGTTTTTT
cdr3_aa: CASSFFTQGINEKLFF

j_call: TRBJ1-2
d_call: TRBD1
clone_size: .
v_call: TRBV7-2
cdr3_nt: TGTGCCAGCAGTGCCGGGACAGGGGTCTATGGCTACACCTTC
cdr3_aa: CASSAGTGVYGYTF

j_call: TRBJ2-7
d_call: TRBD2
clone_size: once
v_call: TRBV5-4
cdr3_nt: TGTGCCAACCCCCCTAGAGGGCGGGAGTGGGACGAGCAGTACTTC
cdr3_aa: CANPPRGREWDEQYF

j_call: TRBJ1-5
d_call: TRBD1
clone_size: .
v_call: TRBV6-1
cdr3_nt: TGTGCCACTCAGGGGGATCAGCCCCAGCATTTT
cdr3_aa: CATQGDQPQHF

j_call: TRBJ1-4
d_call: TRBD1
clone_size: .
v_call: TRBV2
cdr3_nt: TGTGCCGGAGGCCGGGACAGTTCAAATGAAAAACTGTTTTTT
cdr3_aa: CAGGRDSSNEKLFF

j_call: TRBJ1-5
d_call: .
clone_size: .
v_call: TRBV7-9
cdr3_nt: TGTGCCAGCAGCTTAGCAGGGGCCCATCAGCCCCAGCATTTT
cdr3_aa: CASSLAGAHQPQHF

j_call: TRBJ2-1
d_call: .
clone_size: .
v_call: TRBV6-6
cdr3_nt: TGTGCCAGCAGTACCCGGACAAACAATGAGCAGTTCTTC
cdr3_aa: CASSTRTNNEQFF

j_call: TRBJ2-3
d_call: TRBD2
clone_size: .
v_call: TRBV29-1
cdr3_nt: TGCAGCGTGCGTCGATCCGGACTAGCGGGAGATACGCAGTATTTT
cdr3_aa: CSVRRSGLAGDTQYF

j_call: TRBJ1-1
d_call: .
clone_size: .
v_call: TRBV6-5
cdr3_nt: TGTGCCAGCAGTTCCTACGCGGGACGGTGGAACACTGAAGCTTTCTTT
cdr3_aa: CASSSYAGRWNTEAFF

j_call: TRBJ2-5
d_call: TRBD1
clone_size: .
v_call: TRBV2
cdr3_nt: TGTGCCAGCAGTTCCGGGACAGGGGGCTTAGAGACCCAGTACTTC
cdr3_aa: CASSSGTGGLETQYF

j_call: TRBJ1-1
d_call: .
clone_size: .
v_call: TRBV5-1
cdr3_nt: TGCGCCAGCAGCCTGGGGTACGGGTCAGACACTGAAGCTTTCTTT
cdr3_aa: CASSLGYGSDTEAFF

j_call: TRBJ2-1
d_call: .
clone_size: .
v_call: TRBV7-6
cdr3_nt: TGTGCCAGCAGCAAGCGGAGTCATGAGCAGTTCTTC
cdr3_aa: CASSKRSHEQFF

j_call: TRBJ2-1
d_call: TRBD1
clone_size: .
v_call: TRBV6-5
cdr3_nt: TGTGCCAGCATTCCCCGGGACAGGGGAGGGAAGGAGCAGTTCTTC
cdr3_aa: CASIPRDRGGKEQFF

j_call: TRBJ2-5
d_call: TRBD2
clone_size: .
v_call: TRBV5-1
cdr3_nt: TGCGCCAGCAGCCGCTTAGCGGGGGGACAAGAGACCCAGTACTTC
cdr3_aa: CASSRLAGGQETQYF

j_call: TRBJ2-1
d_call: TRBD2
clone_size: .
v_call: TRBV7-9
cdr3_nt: TGTGCCAGCAGCTCGAGCGGGGGTAATGGCAATGAGCAGTTCTTC
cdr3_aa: CASSSSGGNGNEQFF

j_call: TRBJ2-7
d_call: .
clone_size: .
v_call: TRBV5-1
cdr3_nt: TGCGCCAGCAGACGGGGGATTTGGACCGAGAGACTGACCGGCGAGCAGTACTTC
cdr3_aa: CASRRGIWTERLTGEQYF

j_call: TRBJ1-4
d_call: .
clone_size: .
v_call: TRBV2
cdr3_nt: TGTGCCAGCGGGAGCAGTGAAAAACTGTTTTTT
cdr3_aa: CASGSSEKLFF

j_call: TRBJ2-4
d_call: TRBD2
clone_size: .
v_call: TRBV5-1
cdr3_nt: TGCGCCAGCAGCTTGGCGGGGGGGGCGGACATTCAGTACTTC
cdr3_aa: CASSLAGGADIQYF

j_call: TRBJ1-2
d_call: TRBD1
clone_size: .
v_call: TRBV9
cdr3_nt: TGTGCCAGCAGCGGCCTACAGGGGGCTAACTATGGCTACACCTTC
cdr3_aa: CASSGLQGANYGYTF

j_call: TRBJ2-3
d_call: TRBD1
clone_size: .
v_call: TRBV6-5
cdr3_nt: TGTGCCAGCAGTCGGGACAGGGTGGCCACAGATACGCAGTATTTT
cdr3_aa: CASSRDRVATDTQYF

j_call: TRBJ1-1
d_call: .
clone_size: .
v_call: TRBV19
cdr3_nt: TGTGCCAGTAGTCGAATCGGGGGTAGCATGAACACTGAAGCTTTCTTT
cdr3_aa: CASSRIGGSMNTEAFF

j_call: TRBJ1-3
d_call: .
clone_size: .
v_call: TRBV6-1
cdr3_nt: TGTGCCAGCAGTAAGACGGGTTGGGGAAACACCATATATTTT
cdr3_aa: CASSKTGWGNTIYF

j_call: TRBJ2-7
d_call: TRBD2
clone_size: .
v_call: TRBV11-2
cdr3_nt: TGTGCCAGCAGCTTAGAAAGACTAGCGGGGGTCTACGAGCAGTACTTC
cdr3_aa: CASSLERLAGVYEQYF

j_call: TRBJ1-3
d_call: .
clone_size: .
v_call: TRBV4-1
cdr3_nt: TGCGCCAGCAGGGACAAATTCGGGGGAAACACCATATATTTT
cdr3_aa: CASRDKFGGNTIYF

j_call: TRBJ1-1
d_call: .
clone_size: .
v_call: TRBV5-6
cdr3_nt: TGTGCCAGCAGCTTGGCGGGGATCGGCACTGAAGCTTTCTTT
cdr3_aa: CASSLAGIGTEAFF

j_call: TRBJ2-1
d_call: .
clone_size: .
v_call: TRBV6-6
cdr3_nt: TGTGCCAGCCTGCGCTCCTACAATGAGCAGTTCTTC
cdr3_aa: CASLRSYNEQFF

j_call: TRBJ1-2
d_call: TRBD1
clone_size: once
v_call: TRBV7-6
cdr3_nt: TGTGCCAGCAGCTTAGCGCAGGGGGACTATGGCTACACCTTC
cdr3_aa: CASSLAQGDYGYTF

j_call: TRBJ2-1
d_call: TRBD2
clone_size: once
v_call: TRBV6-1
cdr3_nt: TGTGCCAGCAGTTTAGCGGGGGGGGGATACAATGAGCAGTTCTTC
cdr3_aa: CASSLAGGGYNEQFF

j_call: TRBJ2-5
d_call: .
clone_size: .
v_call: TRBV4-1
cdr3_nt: TGCGCCAGCAGCCAAGCCTGGGGGGGGCGAGAGCAGTACTTC
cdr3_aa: CASSQAWGGREQYF

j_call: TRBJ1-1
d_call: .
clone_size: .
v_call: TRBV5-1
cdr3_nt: TGCGCCAGCAGCTTGGCCAGGCGCAACACTGAAGCTTTCTTT
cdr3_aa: CASSLARRNTEAFF

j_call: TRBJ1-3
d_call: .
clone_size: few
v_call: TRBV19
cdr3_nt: TGTGCCAGTAGTAGATACCAGGGCTCTGGAAACACCATATATTTT
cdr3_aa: CASSRYQGSGNTIYF

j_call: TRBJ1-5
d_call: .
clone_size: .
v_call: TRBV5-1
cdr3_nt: TGCGCCAGCTCCGCCTTACCCCAGGGGAGCAATCAGCCCCAGCATTTT
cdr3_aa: CASSALPQGSNQPQHF

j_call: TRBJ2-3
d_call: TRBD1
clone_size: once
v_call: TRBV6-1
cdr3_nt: TGTGCCAGCAGTGACAGGGGGCGCGCAGATACGCAGTATTTT
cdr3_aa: CASSDRGRADTQYF

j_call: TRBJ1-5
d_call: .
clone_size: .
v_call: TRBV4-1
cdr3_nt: TGCGCCAGCAGCCAAGAGCGTCGGCAGCCCCAGCATTTT
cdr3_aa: CASSQERRQPQHF

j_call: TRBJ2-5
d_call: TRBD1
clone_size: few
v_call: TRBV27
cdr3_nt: TGTGCCAGCAGTCCAGTTCGGACAGGCTGGGAGGAGACCCAGTACTTC
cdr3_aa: CASSPVRTGWEETQYF